Following are 3 T cell receptor beta chains from one sample sequenced in a study of blood T cells in healthy people across ages. For the second PCR, which ran for 7 to 11 cycles, a sample-barcoded 5' primer and a J-beta primer mix were used. TCRdb redid the calling of the 5' RACE reads with MiXCR, one entry per CDR3 protein. The table has about 2 million distinct CDR3 sequences, 49% seen once; the top ten hold less than 2.5%. The source material was blood. All receptors derive from a woman in her 40s in good health.

The genes are TRBV28 and TRBJ1-2, with 11 bases lining up with TRBD1. With 5 bases clipped from V and 7 bases from J, the junction kept 3 bases outside the gene matches. Germline values: CDR1 MDHEN, CDR2 SYDVKM. This CDR3 has 13 amino acids. The CDR3 DNA sequence: TGTGCCAGCAGTCCCGGACAGGGGGCTGGCTACACCTTC. Encoded protein: CASSPGQGAGYTF.

The chain combines TRBV6-1 with TRBJ2-4; D uncertain. Germline V lookup: CDR1 MNHNS, CDR2 SASEGT. The CDR3 consists of 16 residues. V lost 4 bases, J lost 0 bases, and 13 bases lay in between. CDR3 residues: CASSGGTREAKNIQYF. The DNA for the CDR3 is TGTGCCAGCAGTGGGGGAACAAGGGAAGCCAAAAACATTCAGTACTTC.

A few counts support this clonotype. This chain uses TRBV4-2 with TRBJ1-6; unclear D gene. The CDR3 loop spans 16 amino acids. V lost 1 base to trimming and J lost 0 bases, with 7 bases between them. The V gene's germline CDR1 is LGHNA and CDR2 YNFKEQ. CDR3 nucleotide sequence: TGTGCCAGCAGCCAAGCGGGGAGCTCCTATAATTCACCCCTCCACTTT. Residues: CASSQAGSSYNSPLHF.